This is a list of T cell receptor beta chains from one sample in a study of blood T cell repertoires in COVID-19. TCRdb's table, derived via immunoSEQ multiplex PCR, lists solely in-frame clones and lacks some. Found here are approximately 500,000 clones, about 89% of them singletons; the top ten hold roughly 8%. The sample consisted of peripheral blood. These receptors were collected from a woman in her forties or fifties with COVID-19, enrolled during active disease. The CDR3 runs from the conserved cysteine through the conserved F or W. A D gene is named only where the DNA matches it firmly. Clone size is shown for a subset of rows, as once, few, many or a class of expanded clone.

size	V	D	J	CDR3	DNA
NA	TRBV24-1	TRBD1	TRBJ2-7	CATSDGGRGPEQYF	TGTGCCACCAGTGATGGCGGCAGGGGGCCCGAGCAGTACTTC
NA	TRBV4-1	TRBD1	TRBJ2-1	CASSPGQGAYNEQFF	TGCGCCAGCAGCCCAGGACAGGGGGCCTACAATGAGCAGTTCTTC
NA	TRBV9	NA	TRBJ1-1	CASSAGGLGTEAFF	TGTGCCAGCAGCGCGGGGGGTCTGGGAACTGAAGCTTTCTTT
NA	TRBV25-1	TRBD1	TRBJ1-1	CASTMTGEETEAFF	TGTGCCAGCACTATGACAGGGGAGGAGACTGAAGCTTTCTTT
NA	TRBV18	NA	TRBJ1-2	CASSPRDGSGGYTF	TGTGCCAGCTCACCGCGGGACGGATCGGGGGGCTACACCTTC
NA	TRBV30	NA	TRBJ1-3	CAWSVGGASSGNTIYF	TGTGCCTGGAGTGTTGGAGGCGCGTCCTCTGGAAACACCATATATTTT
NA	TRBV7-2	NA	TRBJ1-5	CASSSLSSSRVSNQPQHF	TGTGCCAGCAGCTCCCTCTCCTCCTCCAGGGTAAGCAATCAGCCCCAGCATTTT
few	TRBV5-1	NA	TRBJ2-1	CASSSRDLDNEQFF	TGCGCCAGCAGCTCCCGGGACTTGGACAATGAGCAGTTCTTC
NA	TRBV28	NA	TRBJ1-4	CASSSPGGNSNEKLFF	TGTGCCAGCAGTAGCCCCGGGGGGAACTCTAATGAAAAACTGTTTTTT
NA	TRBV19	TRBD1	TRBJ1-2	CASSPLTGQGRGYTF	TGTGCCAGTAGTCCGCTCACGGGACAGGGTAGAGGCTACACCTTC
NA	TRBV5-1	TRBD2	TRBJ2-3	CASSLRASGVSTDTQYF	TGCGCCAGCAGCCTCCGGGCTAGCGGGGTTAGCACAGATACGCAGTATTTT
NA	TRBV18	NA	TRBJ1-1	CASSPPGDMNTEAFF	TGTGCCAGCTCACCACCGGGGGACATGAACACTGAAGCTTTCTTT
NA	TRBV5-5	NA	TRBJ1-4	CASTHREWGEKLFF	TGTGCCAGCACCCACAGGGAGTGGGGTGAAAAACTGTTTTTT
NA	TRBV5-6	TRBD1	TRBJ2-3	CASSLGTGSVEGDTQYF	TGTGCCAGCAGCTTAGGGACAGGGTCCGTTGAAGGAGATACGCAGTATTTT
NA	TRBV6-5	NA	TRBJ1-3	CASSSQGPPDTIYF	TGTGCCAGCAGTTCGCAGGGTCCCCCAGACACCATATATTTT
NA	TRBV19	NA	TRBJ1-1	CASSLGGGLNTEAFF	TGTGCCAGTAGTCTCGGGGGGGGATTGAACACTGAAGCTTTCTTT
NA	TRBV30	NA	TRBJ1-6	CAWSVFSYNSPLHF	TGTGCCTGGAGTGTATTCAGCTATAATTCACCCCTCCACTTT
NA	TRBV5-1	NA	TRBJ1-3	CASRQDPFSGNTIYF	TGCGCCAGCAGACAGGACCCCTTCTCTGGAAACACCATATATTTT
NA	TRBV27	NA	TRBJ1-2	CASSLYPWAGSGSHYGYTF	TGTGCCAGCAGTTTGTACCCGTGGGCAGGGTCGGGCAGTCACTATGGCTACACCTTC
NA	TRBV4-1	TRBD1	TRBJ2-1	CASSQEWDRVPFF	TGCGCCAGCAGCCAAGAATGGGACAGGGTGCCGTTCTTC
NA	TRBV9	TRBD2	TRBJ2-7	CASSVGLAGAPREQYF	TGTGCCAGCAGCGTAGGACTAGCGGGGGCCCCTCGGGAGCAGTACTTC
NA	TRBV5-1	TRBD1	TRBJ1-2	CASSPGQGQDGYTF	TGCGCCAGCAGCCCGGGACAGGGGCAGGATGGCTACACCTTC
NA	TRBV11-1	NA	TRBJ2-1	CASSLVRGAMWNEQFF	TGTGCCAGCAGCTTAGTCCGCGGGGCTATGTGGAATGAGCAGTTCTTC
NA	TRBV24-1	TRBD2	TRBJ2-1	CATSDHPSGGLPSYNEQFF	TGTGCCACCAGTGACCATCCTAGCGGGGGGCTCCCCTCCTACAATGAGCAGTTCTTC
NA	TRBV2	NA	TRBJ2-4	CASPPRQVLAKNIQYF	TGTGCCAGCCCCCCTCGGCAGGTCCTAGCCAAAAACATTCAGTACTTC
NA	TRBV19	TRBD1	TRBJ1-2	CASSPGQGYGYTF	TGTGCCAGCTCTCCGGGACAGGGATATGGCTACACCTTC
few	TRBV5-1	NA	TRBJ1-4	CASSNTAGEKLFF	TGCGCCAGCAGCAACACGGCGGGTGAAAAACTGTTTTTT
NA	TRBV24-1	NA	TRBJ1-2	CATSAQGYGYTF	TGTGCCACCAGTGCACAGGGTTATGGCTACACCTTC
NA	TRBV13	TRBD1	TRBJ2-1	CASSSLDRGQLGSYNEQFF	TGTGCCAGCAGCTCCCTAGACAGGGGGCAGCTTGGGTCCTACAATGAGCAGTTCTTC
NA	TRBV19	NA	TRBJ2-7	CASSPQGSSYEQYF	TGTGCCAGTAGTCCCCAGGGGAGCTCTTACGAGCAGTACTTC
NA	TRBV12-3/TRBV12-4	NA	TRBJ2-7	CASRSGSKEYF	TGTGCCAGCAGGTCCGGGTCAAAGGAGTACTTC
NA	TRBV2	TRBD1	TRBJ2-1	CASTDEGQGTGNEQFF	TGTGCCAGCACCGACGAGGGACAGGGGACGGGCAATGAGCAGTTCTTC
NA	TRBV2	NA	TRBJ2-7	CASSPDRIYEQYF	TGTGCCAGCAGTCCCGACAGAATCTACGAGCAGTACTTC
NA	TRBV27	NA	TRBJ1-1	CASSLGGSYSNTEAFF	TGTGCCAGCAGTTTAGGGGGCAGTTACTCGAACACTGAAGCTTTCTTT
NA	TRBV27	NA	TRBJ2-7	CASSPTDRTYEQYF	TGTGCCAGCAGTCCAACTGACAGAACCTACGAGCAGTACTTC
NA	TRBV3-1/TRBV3-2	NA	TRBJ1-5	CASSQDGGRDKKYSNQPQHF	TGTGCCAGCAGCCAAGATGGAGGAAGGGATAAAAAATATAGCAATCAGCCCCAGCATTTT
NA	TRBV15	NA	TRBJ1-6	CATSRDGRVDSPLHF	TGTGCCACCAGCAGAGACGGCAGGGTGGATTCACCCCTCCACTTT